The clone carrying this T cell receptor (beta chain) was seen ten or more times. Its specificity is unknown. The data were taken from a study of T cell repertoires in cytomegalovirus infection. Study background: The study used recently identified HLA-C-restricted and well-studied HLA-B-restricted CMV epitopes. Indications came from public TCR beta signatures; they pointed to CMV infection and to a matching HLA type.

TCRdb processed the reads anew with MiXCR; each CDR3 protein has one entry. This sample has roughly 920,000 distinct CDR3 sequences; around 29% occur once, and the top ten carry 11% to 15%. Study results and limitations: CMV carriers with the relevant HLA were identified by cumulative public TCR beta family frequency.

The CDR3 contains 16 residues. The germline V gene has CDR1 SEHNR and CDR2 FQNEAQ (reference sequence). V was cut by 5 bases and J by 7 bases, with 21 bases left in between. The chain links TRBV7-9 to TRBJ1-5; D is uncertain. Sample: cultured CD8+ T cells from PBMCs, taken from culture after CMV antigen stimulation. This clonotype was sampled from a human donor in good health (CMV status not recorded). Some clones in this sample may be carry-over from other donors' samples. CDR3 nucleotides: TGTGCCAGCAGCCTTACTCCCGGGTCCATTGGGCAGCCCCAGCATTTT. It specifies CASSLTPGSIGQPQHF.